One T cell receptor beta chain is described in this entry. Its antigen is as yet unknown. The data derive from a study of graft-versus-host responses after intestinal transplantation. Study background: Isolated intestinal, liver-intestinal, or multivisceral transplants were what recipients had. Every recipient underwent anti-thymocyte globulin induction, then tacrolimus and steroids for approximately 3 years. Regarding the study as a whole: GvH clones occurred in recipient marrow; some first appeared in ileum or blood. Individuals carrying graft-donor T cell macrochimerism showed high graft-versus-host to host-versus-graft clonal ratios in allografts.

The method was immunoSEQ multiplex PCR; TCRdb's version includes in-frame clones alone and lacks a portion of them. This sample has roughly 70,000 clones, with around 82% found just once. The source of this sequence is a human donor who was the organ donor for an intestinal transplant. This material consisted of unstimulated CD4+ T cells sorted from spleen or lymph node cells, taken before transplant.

CDR3 sequence: CAISGGQGTGNTIYF. Written as DNA, the CDR3 is TGTGCCATCAGTGGAGGACAGGGGACTGGAAACACCATATATTTT. The rearrangement links TRBV10-3 to TRBJ1-3; the match to TRBD1 covers 9 bases. J gave up 2 bases and V 4 bases, and 3 bases lay outside the gene matches. The germline CDR1 and CDR2 sequences are ENHRY and SYGVKD. The CDR3 spans 15 residues.